This T cell receptor (beta chain) was observed in a study of blood T cell repertoires in COVID-19. On the study more broadly: Samples representing acute and convalescent COVID-19 were sourced from the United States, Italy and Spain.

With 6 bases clipped from V and 3 bases from J, the junction kept 0 bases outside the gene matches. CDR1 and CDR2 from the germline V gene are KGHSH and LQKENI. This CDR3 is 13 amino acids long. TCRdb's table, derived via immunoSEQ multiplex PCR, lists solely in-frame clones and lacks some. The table lists 90,000 to 100,000 clones, about 89% of them singletons. The source of this sequence is a man aged 50 or older with acute or convalescent COVID-19. Specimen: peripheral blood. The chain carries TRBV18 and TRBJ2-1, with 9 bases that match TRBD2. CDR3: CASSSGSYNEQFF. The CDR3 DNA is TGTGCCAGCTCTAGCGGGAGCTACAATGAGCAGTTCTTC.